What follows are 21 T cell receptor beta chains derived from one specimen sequenced in a study of T cells in women clearing cervical HPV infection. TCRdb's copy holds only in-frame clones and misses some; the assay was immunoSEQ multiplex PCR. This sample carries about 40,000 clones, with 7% to 9.5% going to the ten biggest clones. The sample consisted of blood buffy coat. Receptors originate from a woman between 18 and 75 years old with a cervical HPV16 infection that either progressed to CIN3+ or cleared (not recorded which).

Concerning this clone itself: The read finishes 3 residues shy of the CDR3 end, and the germline J gene is used to complete it. The chain couples TRBV18 to TRBJ1-2, with TRBD1 identical over 7 bases. The trim removed 5 bases at V and 6 bases at J, leaving 6 bases unmatched. Germline V gene sequence: CDR1 KGHSH, CDR2 LQKENI. CDR3 length: 13 amino acids. Partial CDR3 DNA: TGTGCCAGCTCAGCGACAGGGATTGATGGC. This translates into CASSATGIDG. The CDR3 in its entirety is CASSATGIDGYTF.

The sequenced part of the CDR3 DNA is TGTGCCAGTGCGGGCTCGAGCTCCTACGAG. Protein sequence: CASAGSSSYE. The entire CDR3 reads CASAGSSSYEQYF. The chain uses TRBV12-3 or TRBV12-4 and TRBJ2-7, with TRBD2 as a possible D gene (5 bases). The read halts 3 residues ahead of the CDR3 end, with the missing end drawn from the germline J gene. V lost 9 bases and J lost 0, with 12 bases in between. The CDR3 runs 13 residues.

This chain's CDR3 is CASSYSGAYEQYF. The part of the CDR3 DNA that was read is TGTGCCAGCAGTTACTCGGGCGCCTACGAG. The chain carries TRBV6-2 or TRBV6-3 and TRBJ2-7; D remains ambiguous. The CDR3 is cut off 3 residues early in the read; its end comes from the germline J gene. From germline, CDR1 is MNHEY and CDR2 SVGEGT. The V end lost 0 bases, the J end lost 2 bases, and 5 bases lay between the germline ends. This CDR3 has 13 residues.

A note on this clone: The read stops 3 residues short of the end of the CDR3; the missing end is completed from the germline J gene. J is TRBJ2-5 and V is TRBV28, with TRBD2 matching over 8 bases. This CDR3 has 13 residues. J gave up 4 bases and V 6 bases, and 4 bases lay outside the gene matches. Germline loops: CDR1 MDHEN, CDR2 SYDVKM. The CDR3 DNA, read in part, is TGTGCCAGCAGCGGGGGGGCTCGAGAGACC. Protein sequence: CASSGGARET. Given in full, the CDR3 is CASSGGARETQYF. The full variable domain, completed using reference TRBV28 and TRBJ2-5, is DVKVTQSSRYLVKRTGEKVFLECVQDMDHENMFWYRQDPGLGLRLIYFSYDVKMKEKGDIPEGYSVSREKKERFSLILESASTNQTSMYLCASSGGARETQYFGPGTRLLVL.

The CDR3 protein is CASSEGDRVRNEQFF. The sequenced CDR3 bases are TGTGCCAGCAGTGAAGGGGACAGGGTCCGGAATGAG. The V and J genes are TRBV6-1 and TRBJ2-1, with TRBD1 matching 9 bases. The observed sequence ends 3 residues before the CDR3 terminus, with the missing tail filled in from the germline J gene. Germline-derived CDR1 and CDR2 are MNHNS and SASEGT. The CDR3 consists of 15 residues. V trimming: 1 base; J trimming: 7 bases; junction bases outside the gene matches: 5.

Comment on this clone: The same CDR3 arises from other DNA sequences in this sample as well. Incomplete CDR3 DNA: TGTGCCAGTAGGACGGTTTCACAGGGGCCGAATCAGCCC. Amino acid sequence: CASRTVSQGPNQP. The complete CDR3 protein is CASRTVSQGPNQPQHF. V is TRBV19 and J is TRBJ1-5; 7 bases map to TRBD1. The CDR3 end lies 3 residues beyond the end of the read and is filled in from the germline J gene. With V trimmed by 6 bases and J by 4 bases, 12 bases remained unmatched. From germline, CDR1 is LNHDA and CDR2 SQIVND (reference sequence). CDR3 length: 16 residues. The full variable domain, its missing parts supplied by reference TRBV19 and TRBJ1-5, is DGGITQSPKYLFRKEGQNVTLSCEQNLNHDAMYWYRQDPGQGLRLIYYSQIVNDFQKGDIAEGYSVSREKKESFPLTVTSAQKNPTAFYLCASRTVSQGPNQPQHFGDGTRLSIL.

As to this clone: The read ends 3 residues early relative to the CDR3; the germline J gene fills the gap. The genes are TRBV7-9 and TRBJ1-2; 8 bases line up with TRBD1. The CDR3 totals 14 residues. V was clipped by 5 bases and J by 4 bases; unmatched bases: 6. Germline CDR1 SEHNR, CDR2 FQNEAQ (reference sequence). The CDR3 sequence: CASSPGQAGYGYTF. CDR3 DNA (partial): TGTGCCAGCAGCCCGGGACAGGCGGGCTATGGC.

Worth noting for this clone: The read terminates 3 residues ahead of where the CDR3 ends, so the germline J gene completes it. The chain joins TRBV14 to TRBJ2-3; TRBD2 matches 7 bases. There are 18 residues in the CDR3. With V trimmed by 2 bases and J by 0 bases, 11 bases remained unmatched. Germline loops: CDR1 SGHDN, CDR2 FVKESK. CDR3 bases read: TGTGCCAGCAGCCAACCCGTTGGGACTACGTCTAGCACAGATACG. It translates to CASSQPVGTTSSTDT. The whole CDR3 protein is CASSQPVGTTSSTDTQYF.

Concerning this clone itself: The CDR3 is cut off 3 residues early in the read; its end comes from the germline J gene. This sequence joins TRBV7-6 and TRBJ2-7; 9 bases map to TRBD1. The CDR3 is 17 residues long. Per the germline V gene, CDR1 is SGHVS and CDR2 is FNYEAQ. V lost 0 bases to trimming and J lost 0 bases; unmatched junction nucleotides: 6. The CDR3: CASSLATATGGSYEQYF. The CDR3 bases that were read are TGTGCCAGCAGCTTAGCGACGGCGACAGGGGGCTCCTACGAG.

To note about this clone: The read ends 3 residues shy of where the CDR3 ends; the end is completed using the germline J gene. The rearrangement uses TRBV28 and TRBJ1-5, with D perhaps matching TRBD1 (5 bases). The CDR3 is 15 residues long. V lost 2 bases and J lost 7, with 15 bases in between. Germline assignment: CDR1 MDHEN and CDR2 SYDVKM. Incomplete CDR3 DNA: TGTGCCAGCAGTTTAGACCAGGGCTTAGGGCAGCCC. It codes for CASSLDQGLGQP. The whole CDR3 region reads CASSLDQGLGQPQHF.

Details on this clone: The CDR3 goes on 3 residues after the read ends, and that part is filled in from the germline J gene. The rearrangement links TRBV11-2 to TRBJ2-7; 7 bases fit TRBD1. Germline V lookup: CDR1 SGHAT, CDR2 FQNNGV. After removal of 2 bases from V and 4 bases from J, the junction contained 5 bases not matched to a gene. The CDR3 has 14 amino acids. The CDR3 reads CASSLFPGGYEQYF. CDR3 DNA, as far as it was read: TGTGCCAGCAGCTTATTTCCAGGGGGATACGAG. Supplemented by reference TRBV11-2 and TRBJ2-7, the full variable domain reads EAGVAQSPRYKIIEKRQSVAFWCNPISGHATLYWYQQILGQGPKLLIQFQNNGVVDDSQLPKDRFSAERLKGVDSTLKIQPAKLEDSAVYLCASSLFPGGYEQYFGPGTRLTVT.

In regard to this clone: The observed sequence ends 3 residues before the CDR3 terminus, with the missing tail filled in from the germline J gene. The chain recombines TRBV5-1 with TRBJ2-7; 14 positions agree with TRBD2. This CDR3 is 14 amino acids long. The junction had 3 bases not matched to a gene; V was cut back by 4 bases and J by 6 bases. Looked up from germline, CDR1 is SGHRS and CDR2 is YFSETQ. CDR3 DNA, as far as it was read: TGCGCCAGCAGCCCGACTAGCGGGGGGGGCGAG. This gives the protein CASSPTSGGGE. The full CDR3 is CASSPTSGGGEQYF.

As regards this clone: The CDR3 end is not reached by the read, which stops 3 residues before it; the germline J gene fills it in. The chain combines TRBV20-1 with TRBJ2-3, with D tentatively TRBD1 (6 bases). In germline, CDR1 is DFQATT, CDR2 SNEGSKA (reference sequence). The ends were cut back, 5 bases at V and 6 bases at J, with 15 bases in the middle. CDR3 length: 13 amino acids. The CDR3 protein is CSALRDQGDTQYF. The part of the CDR3 DNA that was read is TGCAGTGCTCTAAGGGACCAGGGGGATACG.

Note on this clone: The read ends 3 residues shy of where the CDR3 ends; the end is completed using the germline J gene. The chain uses TRBV19 and TRBJ1-1; no reliable D call. Germline CDR1 and CDR2: LNHDA and SQIVND (reference sequence). Trimming took off 11 bases at V and 4 bases at J, with 14 bases between the two ends. The length of the CDR3 is 12 residues. The covered CDR3 bases are TGTGCCTCCGAAGCCTCGGGCACTGAA. It specifies CASEASGTE. The entire CDR3 protein reads CASEASGTEAFF.

The CDR3 loop reads CASNRGRLADTDTQYF. The DNA read from the CDR3 is TGTGCCAGCAACAGGGGGAGACTAGCGGATACAGATACG. The chain recombines TRBV2 with TRBJ2-3; D might be TRBD2 (9 bases). Read data end 3 residues before the CDR3 end; the end is taken from the germline J gene. Deletions cut 7 bases from V and 3 bases from J, with 20 bases between. Germline V gene lookup returns CDR1 SNHLY and CDR2 FYNNEI. This CDR3 has 16 residues. Drawing the rest from reference TRBV2 and TRBJ2-3, the complete variable domain is EPEVTQTPSHQVTQMGQEVILRCVPISNHLYFYWYRQILGQKVEFLVSFYNNEISEKSEIFDDQFSVERPDGSNFTLKIRSTKLEDSAMYFCASNRGRLADTDTQYFGPGTRLTVL.

Concerning this clone: With the read ending 3 residues before the CDR3 end, the germline J gene is used to fill in that end. V gene TRBV2 combines with J gene TRBJ1-2, with 7 positions matching TRBD1. The germline gives CDR1 SNHLY, CDR2 FYNNEI. This CDR3 region has 14 residues. CDR3 region: CASSGGQGVWGYTF. CDR3 DNA (partial): TGTGCCAGCAGTGGAGGTCAGGGGGTTTGGGGC. The full variable domain, its missing parts supplied by reference TRBV2 and TRBJ1-2, is EPEVTQTPSHQVTQMGQEVILRCVPISNHLYFYWYRQILGQKVEFLVSFYNNEISEKSEIFDDQFSVERPDGSNFTLKIRSTKLEDSAMYFCASSGGQGVWGYTFGSGTRLTVV.

Of note for this clone: The read is 3 residues too short to cover the CDR3 end, so that end is filled in from the germline J gene. The rearrangement uses TRBV11-2 and TRBJ1-1, with 10 bases identical to TRBD1. Germline CDR1 and CDR2: SGHAT and FQNNGV. The CDR3 loop spans 14 amino acids. V lost 6 bases and J lost 6; bases outside the gene matches: 7. This chain's CDR3 is CASRGQGRFAEAFF. CDR3 bases read: TGTGCCAGCAGGGGACAGGGGAGGTTCGCTGAA.

For this clone: The read ends 3 residues early relative to the CDR3; the germline J gene fills the gap. The chain combines TRBV4-1 with TRBJ1-2; TRBD1 aligns across 9 bases. The CDR3 contains 16 residues. J gave up 4 bases and V 0 bases, and 6 bases lay outside the gene matches. Germline V lookup: CDR1 MGHRA, CDR2 YSYEKL. The CDR3 loop is CASSQDRTGAPYGYTF. Incomplete CDR3 DNA: TGCGCCAGCAGCCAAGATAGGACAGGGGCGCCCTATGGC.

Worth noting for this clone: The read finishes 3 residues shy of the CDR3 end, and the germline J gene is used to complete it. This chain links TRBV5-4 with TRBJ2-3; D may be TRBD2 (6 bases). The CDR3 is made up of 14 amino acids. V lost 4 bases and J 2 bases, leaving 11 bases between the germline ends. The germline V gene has CDR1 SGHNT and CDR2 YYREEE (reference sequence). CDR3 bases read: TGTGCCAGCAGCCCGGGACTTATCACAGATACG. Its translation is CASSPGLITDT. The entire CDR3 is CASSPGLITDTQYF.

On this clone: The read halts 3 residues ahead of the CDR3 end, with the missing end drawn from the germline J gene. The chain uses TRBV5-1 and TRBJ2-7; D is uncertain. Germline-derived CDR1 and CDR2 are SGHRS and YFSETQ. Trimming left V 0 bases short and J 2 bases short, with 12 bases between. The CDR3 is 15 amino acids. The covered CDR3 bases are TGCGCCAGCAGCTTGGCCGCGGCACAAACCTACGAG. Translated: CASSLAAAQTYE. The CDR3 in its entirety is CASSLAAAQTYEQYF.

The part of the CDR3 DNA that was read is TGTGCCAGTAAGGAGGGGGCGTTTGGC. Protein sequence: CASKEGAFG. The entire CDR3 reads CASKEGAFGYTF. This chain connects TRBV19 to TRBJ1-2, with 7 bases fitting TRBD1. Sequencing ends 3 residues short of the CDR3 end; the germline J gene provides the rest. Germline V lookup: CDR1 LNHDA, CDR2 SQIVND (reference sequence). V was clipped by 7 bases and J by 7 bases; unmatched bases: 6. The CDR3 consists of 12 residues.